The next 12 T cell receptor beta chains were all read from a single sample in a study of shared clonotypes between healthy human individuals. Assay used: immunoSEQ multiplex PCR; TCRdb lists only in-frame clones, some missing. This sample has about 2.4 million clones, with under 95% found just once. Material: naive CD4+ T cells from PBMCs. Subset given: CD45RA+ positively selected. These receptors originate from a man aged 18 to 29 in good health. Some clones in this sample may be carry-over from other donors' samples.

The genes are TRBV5-1 and TRBJ1-2; no reliable D call. Germline CDR1 and CDR2: SGHRS and YFSETQ. The V end lost 0 bases, the J end lost 7 bases, and 10 bases lay between the germline ends. CDR3 length: 13 amino acids. CDR3 sequence (DNA): TGCGCCAGCAGCTTGGGGGGAGACGCTGGCTACACCTTC. Translation gives CASSLGGDAGYTF.

V gene TRBV5-1 combines with J gene TRBJ1-4; D is unclear. This CDR3 comprises 15 residues. V was trimmed by 4 bases and J by 0 bases, leaving 10 bases between them. Looked up from germline, CDR1 is SGHRS and CDR2 is YFSETQ. For the CDR3, the DNA is TGCGCCAGCAGCGAGGGAAGTGCAACTAATGAAAAACTGTTTTTT. It is translated as CASSEGSATNEKLFF.

This clone was detected once. The rearrangement uses TRBV5-1 and TRBJ2-1; maybe TRBD1 (6 bases). V lost 4 bases to trimming and J lost 9 bases, with 11 bases between them. In germline, CDR1 is SGHRS, CDR2 YFSETQ. CDR3 length equals 12 residues. This CDR3 is CASSTGQSEQFF. CDR3 in DNA: TGCGCCAGCAGCACAGGACAGAGTGAGCAGTTCTTC.

The rearrangement uses TRBV7-9 and TRBJ2-7, with a weak D call TRBD2 (6 bases). The CDR3 runs to 15 residues. Germline V gene lookup returns CDR1 SEHNR and CDR2 FQNEAQ (reference sequence). V was cut by 3 bases and J by 3 bases, with 15 bases left in between. In DNA form, the CDR3 reads TGTGCCAGCAGCTTTAGAGGTGGAGGGGACTACGAGCAGTACTTC. This gives the protein CASSFRGGGDYEQYF.

The V call is TRBV10-3, the J call TRBJ1-4, with 7 bases aligning to TRBD1. V was pared by 6 bases and J by 6 bases, with 13 bases of the junction left unmatched. The CDR3 has 16 amino acids. From germline, CDR1 is ENHRY and CDR2 SYGVKD. CDR3 protein: CAIRLISGGRHEKLFF. CDR3 bases: TGTGCCATCAGGTTGATATCAGGGGGTAGGCATGAAAAACTGTTTTTT.

V usage is TRBV10-2 and J usage is TRBJ1-5, with D tentatively TRBD1 (6 bases). Trimming removed 2 bases at V and 5 bases at J, with 22 bases between. CDR1 WSHSY and CDR2 SAAADI come from the germline V gene. The CDR3 contains 18 residues. The CDR3 loop is CASSEGAGHPPWDQPQHF. In DNA form, the CDR3 reads TGCGCCAGCAGTGAGGGCGCGGGACATCCGCCTTGGGATCAGCCCCAGCATTTT.

The chain has TRBV14 and TRBJ2-1; D tentatively fits TRBD1 or TRBD2 (5 bases each). The CDR3 is 15 residues long. V lost 0 bases and J 9 bases, leaving 15 bases between the germline ends. Germline values: CDR1 SGHDN, CDR2 FVKESK. The CDR3 region is CASSQDQRIGGEQFF. The CDR3 bases are TGTGCCAGCAGCCAAGATCAGCGAATTGGGGGTGAGCAGTTCTTC.

With regard to this clone: Since a much larger clone is just one base distant, this may be a read error. The CDR3 spells CASSMDRVNTEAFF. The DNA for the CDR3 is TGCGCCAGCAGCATGGACAGGGTGAACACTGAAGCTTTCTTT. This chain joins TRBV5-1 and TRBJ1-1, with 8 bases identical to TRBD1. This CDR3 is 14 amino acids long. Germline-derived CDR1 and CDR2 are SGHRS and YFSETQ. The J segment lost 0 bases and the V segment lost 4 bases, leaving 2 bases of the junction unmatched.

V gene TRBV6-5 combines with J gene TRBJ2-5, with TRBD1 matching over 7 bases. Germline V gives CDR1 MNHEY, CDR2 SVGAGI. There are 12 residues in the CDR3. The V and J ends lost 0 bases and 10 bases, in that order; junction bases with no gene match: 2. The CDR3 loop reads CASSYSTGNQYF. In DNA, the CDR3 is TGTGCCAGCAGTTACTCGACAGGGAACCAGTACTTC.

V is TRBV5-1 and J is TRBJ2-3; 10 nucleotides line up with TRBD1. The CDR3 sequence is 16 residues long. J gave up 2 bases and V 1 base, and 4 bases lay outside the gene matches. Germline CDR1 and CDR2: SGHRS and YFSETQ. The CDR3 loop reads CASSLPGTGVTDTQYF. The DNA for the CDR3 is TGCGCCAGCAGCTTGCCCGGGACAGGGGTCACAGATACGCAGTATTTT.

This clone was observed once. J is TRBJ1-2 and V is TRBV27; TRBD1 is a possible D gene (5 bases). The CDR3 runs 14 residues. Germline V CDR1 and CDR2: MNHEY, SMNVEV (reference sequence). The V gene lost 1 base and the J gene lost 4 bases, with 10 bases spanning the gap. The CDR3 DNA is TGTGCCAGCAGTTTATTACAGGCGGGCTATGGCTACACCTTC. Its translation is CASSLLQAGYGYTF.

The genes are TRBV5-6 and TRBJ2-7; D is possibly TRBD1 (6 bases). In germline, CDR1 is SGHDT, CDR2 YYEEEE. V shed 5 bases and J shed 3 bases, with 15 bases lying between them. The CDR3 has 14 amino acids. As DNA, the CDR3 is TGTGCCAGCAGGCCGGGCAGGGGAGTCTACGAGCAGTACTTC. Residues: CASRPGRGVYEQYF.